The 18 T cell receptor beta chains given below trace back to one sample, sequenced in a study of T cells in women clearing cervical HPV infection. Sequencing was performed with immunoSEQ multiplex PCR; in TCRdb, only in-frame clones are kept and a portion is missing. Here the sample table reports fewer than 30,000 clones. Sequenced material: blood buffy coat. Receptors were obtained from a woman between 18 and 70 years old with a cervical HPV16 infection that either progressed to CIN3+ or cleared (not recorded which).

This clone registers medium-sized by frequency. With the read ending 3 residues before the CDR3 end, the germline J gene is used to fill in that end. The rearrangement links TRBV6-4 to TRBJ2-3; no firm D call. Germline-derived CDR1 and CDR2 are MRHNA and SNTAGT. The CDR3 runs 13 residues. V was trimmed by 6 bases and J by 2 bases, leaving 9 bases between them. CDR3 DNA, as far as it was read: TGTGCCAGCAGCCTCCAGATCACAGATACG. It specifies CASSLQITDT. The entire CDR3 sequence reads CASSLQITDTQYF.

The CDR3 DNA, read in part, is TGTGCCAGTAGCCCGCGGGGGAGGTATGGT. Translation gives CASSPRGRYG. The CDR3 reads in full as CASSPRGRYGQYF. V is TRBV19 and J is TRBJ2-4; 7 bases are a match to TRBD2. The read falls 3 residues short of the CDR3 end, and the missing part is taken from the germline J gene. CDR1 is LNHDA, CDR2 SQIVND, per germline (reference sequence). The CDR3 has 13 amino acids.

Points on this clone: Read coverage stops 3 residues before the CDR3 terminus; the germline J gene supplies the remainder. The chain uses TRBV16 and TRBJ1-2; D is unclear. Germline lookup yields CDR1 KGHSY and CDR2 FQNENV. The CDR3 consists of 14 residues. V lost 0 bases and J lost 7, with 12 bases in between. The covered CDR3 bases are TGTGCCAGCAGCCAATCTATCGAGGTCCCTGGC. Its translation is CASSQSIEVPG. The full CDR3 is CASSQSIEVPGYTF. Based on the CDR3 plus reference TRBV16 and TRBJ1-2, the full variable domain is GEEVAQTPKHLVRGEGQKAKLYCAPIKGHSYVFWYQQVLKNEFKFLISFQNENVFDETGMPKERFSAKCLPNSPCSLEIQATKLEDSAVYFCASSQSIEVPGYTFGSGTRLTVV.

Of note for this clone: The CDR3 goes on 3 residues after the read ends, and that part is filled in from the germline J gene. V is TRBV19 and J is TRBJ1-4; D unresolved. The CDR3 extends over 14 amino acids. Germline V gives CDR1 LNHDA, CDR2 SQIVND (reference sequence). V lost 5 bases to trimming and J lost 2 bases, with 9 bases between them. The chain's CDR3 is CASSEGTTNEKLFF. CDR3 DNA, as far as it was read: TGTGCCAGTAGTGAAGGCACCACTAATGAAAAA.

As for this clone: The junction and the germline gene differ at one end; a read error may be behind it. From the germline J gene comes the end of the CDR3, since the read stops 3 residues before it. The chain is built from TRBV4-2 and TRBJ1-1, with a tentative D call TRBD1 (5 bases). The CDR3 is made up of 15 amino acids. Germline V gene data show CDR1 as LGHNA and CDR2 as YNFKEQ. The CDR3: CASSQVRQGGTEAFF. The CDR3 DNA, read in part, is TGCGCCAGCAGCCAAGTTCGGCAGGGTGGCACTGAA.

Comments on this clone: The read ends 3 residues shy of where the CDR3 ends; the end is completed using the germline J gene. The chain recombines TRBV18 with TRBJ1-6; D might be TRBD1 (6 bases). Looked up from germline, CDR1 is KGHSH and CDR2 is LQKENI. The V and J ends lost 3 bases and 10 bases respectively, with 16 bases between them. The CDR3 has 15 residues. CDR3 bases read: TGTGCCAGCTCACCCTACCCAGGGGTCGACTCACCC. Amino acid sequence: CASSPYPGVDSP. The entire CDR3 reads CASSPYPGVDSPLHF.

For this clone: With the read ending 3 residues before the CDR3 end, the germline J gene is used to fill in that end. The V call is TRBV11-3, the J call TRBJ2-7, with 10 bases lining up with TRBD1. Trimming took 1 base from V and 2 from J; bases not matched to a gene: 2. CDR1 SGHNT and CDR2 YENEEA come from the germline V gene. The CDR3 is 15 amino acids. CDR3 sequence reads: CASSLATGGPYEQYF. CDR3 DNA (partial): TGTGCCAGCAGCTTAGCGACAGGGGGCCCCTACGAG.

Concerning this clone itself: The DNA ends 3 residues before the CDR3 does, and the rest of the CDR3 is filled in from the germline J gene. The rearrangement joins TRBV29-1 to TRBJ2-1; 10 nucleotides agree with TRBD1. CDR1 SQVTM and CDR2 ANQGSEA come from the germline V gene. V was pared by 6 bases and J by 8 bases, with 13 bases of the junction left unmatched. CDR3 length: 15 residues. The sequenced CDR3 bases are TGCAGCGTGCGACTCCGGGACAGGGGAGGGGATGAG. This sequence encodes CSVRLRDRGGDE. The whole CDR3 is CSVRLRDRGGDEQFF.

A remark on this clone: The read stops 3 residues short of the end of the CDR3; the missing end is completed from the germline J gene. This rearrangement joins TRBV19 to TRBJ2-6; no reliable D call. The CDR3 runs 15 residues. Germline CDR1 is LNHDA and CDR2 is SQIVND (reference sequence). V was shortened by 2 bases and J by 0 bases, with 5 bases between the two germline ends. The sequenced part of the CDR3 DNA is TGTGCCAGTAGTATACAGAGCTCTGGGGCCAACGTC. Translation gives CASSIQSSGANV. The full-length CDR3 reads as CASSIQSSGANVLTF.

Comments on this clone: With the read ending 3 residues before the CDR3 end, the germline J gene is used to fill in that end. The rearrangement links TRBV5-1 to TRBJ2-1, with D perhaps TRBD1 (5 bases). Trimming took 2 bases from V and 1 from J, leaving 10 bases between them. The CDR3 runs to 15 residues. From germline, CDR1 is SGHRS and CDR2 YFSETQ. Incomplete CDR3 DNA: TGCGCCAGCAGCTTTGGGGCAGCATCCTACAATGAG. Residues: CASSFGAASYNE. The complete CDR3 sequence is CASSFGAASYNEQFF.

The chain's CDR3 is CASSTFRGGVETQYF. CDR3 bases read: TGTGCCAGTAGTACTTTCCGGGGGGGCGTCGAGACC. V gene TRBV19 combines with J gene TRBJ2-5; 8 bases agree with TRBD2. Read sequence stops 3 residues before the CDR3 end, and the germline J gene provides the missing end. The ends lost 4 bases at V and 5 bases at J; junction bases unmatched: 9. CDR3 length: 15 amino acids. Germline V gene data show CDR1 as LNHDA and CDR2 as SQIVND (reference sequence).

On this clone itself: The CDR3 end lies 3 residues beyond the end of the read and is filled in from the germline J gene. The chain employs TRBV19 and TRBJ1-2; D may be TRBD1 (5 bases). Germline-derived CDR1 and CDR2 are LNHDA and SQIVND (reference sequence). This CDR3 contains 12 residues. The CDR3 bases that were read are TGTGCCAGTAGTGTGGGACTCCAAGAC. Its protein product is CASSVGLQD. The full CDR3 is CASSVGLQDYTF.

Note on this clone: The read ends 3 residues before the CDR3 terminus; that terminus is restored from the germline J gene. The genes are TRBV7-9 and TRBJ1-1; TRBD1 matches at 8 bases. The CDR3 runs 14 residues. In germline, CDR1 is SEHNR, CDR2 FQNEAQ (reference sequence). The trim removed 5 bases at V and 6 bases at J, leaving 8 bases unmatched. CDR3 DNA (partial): TGTGCCAGCAGCACGACAGGGGCGGGGGCTGAA. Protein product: CASSTTGAGAE. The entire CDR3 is CASSTTGAGAEAFF.

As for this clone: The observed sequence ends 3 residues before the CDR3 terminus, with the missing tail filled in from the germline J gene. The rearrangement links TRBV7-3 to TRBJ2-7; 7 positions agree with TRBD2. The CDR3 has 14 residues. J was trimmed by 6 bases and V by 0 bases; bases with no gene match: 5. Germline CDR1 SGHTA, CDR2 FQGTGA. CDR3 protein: CASSLTPGGSEQYF. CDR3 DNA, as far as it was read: TGTGCCAGCAGCTTAACTCCCGGGGGGAGCGAG.

The covered CDR3 bases are TGTGCCAGCAGCTCGCGGGACTCCTACAATGAG. This encodes CASSSRDSYNE. The complete CDR3 sequence is CASSSRDSYNEQFF. The chain employs TRBV4-2 and TRBJ2-1, with a weak D call TRBD2 (6 bases). The CDR3 extends 3 residues past the end of the read, so its final part is completed from the germline J gene. CDR1 LGHNA and CDR2 YNFKEQ come from the germline V gene. CDR3 size: 14 residues. V shed 5 bases and J shed 0 bases, with 8 bases lying between them.

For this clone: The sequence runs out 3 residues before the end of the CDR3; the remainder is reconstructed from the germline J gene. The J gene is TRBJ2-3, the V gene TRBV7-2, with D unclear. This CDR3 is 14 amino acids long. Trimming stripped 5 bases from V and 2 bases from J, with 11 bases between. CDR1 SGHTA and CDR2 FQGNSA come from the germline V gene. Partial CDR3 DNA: TGTGCCAGCAGCCTTGTCCAGAACACAGATACG. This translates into CASSLVQNTDT. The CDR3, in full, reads CASSLVQNTDTQYF.

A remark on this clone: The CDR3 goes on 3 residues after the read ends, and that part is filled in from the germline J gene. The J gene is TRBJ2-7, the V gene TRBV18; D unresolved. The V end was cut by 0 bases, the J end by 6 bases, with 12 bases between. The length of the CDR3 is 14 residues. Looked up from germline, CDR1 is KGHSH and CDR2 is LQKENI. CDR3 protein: CASSPPSRVTEQYF. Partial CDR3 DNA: TGTGCCAGCTCACCACCTTCACGGGTAACCGAG.

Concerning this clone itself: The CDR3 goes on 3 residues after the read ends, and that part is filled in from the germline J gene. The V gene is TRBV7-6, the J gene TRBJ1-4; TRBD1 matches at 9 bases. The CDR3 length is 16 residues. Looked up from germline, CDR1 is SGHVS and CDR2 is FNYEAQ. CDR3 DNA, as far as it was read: TGTGCCAGCAGCTTAGGTCACAGGGGGCAAGGTTCACCA. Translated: CASSLGHRGQGSP. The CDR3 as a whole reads CASSLGHRGQGSPLFF.